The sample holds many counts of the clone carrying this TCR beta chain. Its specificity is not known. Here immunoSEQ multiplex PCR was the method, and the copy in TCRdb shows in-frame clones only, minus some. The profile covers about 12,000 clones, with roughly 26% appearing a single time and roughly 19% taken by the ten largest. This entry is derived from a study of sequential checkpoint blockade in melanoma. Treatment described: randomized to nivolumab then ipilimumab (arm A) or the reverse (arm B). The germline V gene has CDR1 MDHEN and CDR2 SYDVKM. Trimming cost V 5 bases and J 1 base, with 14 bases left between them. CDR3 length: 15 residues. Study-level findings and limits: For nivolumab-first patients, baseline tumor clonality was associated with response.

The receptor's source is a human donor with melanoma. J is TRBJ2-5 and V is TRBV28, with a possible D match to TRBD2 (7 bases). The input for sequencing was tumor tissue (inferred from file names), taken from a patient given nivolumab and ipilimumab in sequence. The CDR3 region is CASSLGGPPQETQYF. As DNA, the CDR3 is TGTGCCAGCAGTCTCGGGGGGCCCCCCCAAGAGACCCAGTACTTC.